This T cell receptor beta chain was sequenced in a study of Graves' ophthalmopathy and Graves' hyperthyroidism. Study summary: Pretreatment peripheral blood was obtained at initial diagnosis.

This clonotype was detected many times. Isolation of PBMCs was performed using over 8 ml of fresh peripheral blood. As the template, RNA transcripts were used to amplify TCR beta CDR3 regions. An opening RT-PCR round employed HTBI primers and preceded a second-round multiplex PCR. One entry per CDR3 protein results from TCRdb running MiXCR on the multiplex PCR reads. The sample records over 500,000 distinct CDR3 sequences, about 20% being singletons. Sequenced: peripheral blood. The clonotype was recovered from a woman aged 18-30 years with stable Graves' hyperthyroidism. Some clones in this sample may be carry-over from other donors' samples.

The CDR3: CASKGRFGGSSSYEQYF. CDR3 nucleotide sequence: TGTGCCAGCAAGGGGCGGTTCGGGGGGAGTAGCTCCTACGAGCAGTACTTC. This chain joins TRBV6-4 and TRBJ2-7; TRBD2 aligns across 7 bases. After removal of 7 bases from V and 0 bases from J, the junction contained 15 bases not matched to a gene. The V gene's germline CDR1 is MRHNA and CDR2 SNTAGT. This CDR3 has 17 amino acids.